These T cell receptor beta chains were read from a single sample in a study of blood T cell repertoires in COVID-19. The table came from immunoSEQ multiplex PCR; TCRdb's copy has only in-frame clones and leaves some out. The sample yields a few hundred thousand clones, roughly nine tenths seen once. Sequencing was carried out using peripheral blood. The source of these receptors is a woman between 45 and 65 years old with acute or convalescent COVID-19. Both conserved end residues are trimmed from each CDR3.

V	J	CDR3
TRBV7-9	TRBJ1-1	ASTSLAGGREAF
TRBV11-3	TRBJ2-3	ASSSPGGSSTDTQY
TRBV7-2	TRBJ2-5	ASSLDRTVTQY
TRBV10-3	TRBJ2-3	AIGERLAGVYTQY
TRBV9	TRBJ2-2	ASSAGLAGALTGELF
TRBV3-1/TRBV3-2	TRBJ2-5	ASSQSPGQGCEETQY
TRBV10-3	TRBJ2-1	AISGDEDRTRVDSSSYNEQF
TRBV5-1	TRBJ2-4	ASSLGGQGRNIQY
TRBV27	TRBJ1-2	ASRLAPGVNYGYT
TRBV6-6	TRBJ1-5	ATSTGNQPQH
TRBV7-9	TRBJ2-7	ASRRGGHEQY
TRBV10-3	TRBJ2-1	ATGTGDRSYNEQF
TRBV9	TRBJ1-2	ASSAGGSDTFYGYT
TRBV7-2	TRBJ2-7	ASSLIDRALGEQY
TRBV27	TRBJ2-4	ASSLSIGGIQY
TRBV4-3	TRBJ2-1	ASSQDSLAGVSNEQF
TRBV11-3	TRBJ1-4	ASSLGGSATNEKLF
TRBV5-4	TRBJ2-1	ASSLPGGTYNEQF
TRBV4-2	TRBJ1-3	ASSQPRGSGAGNTIY
TRBV27	TRBJ1-1	ASSKNRGLEEAF
TRBV5-1	TRBJ2-7	ASSLSTERAGTYEQY
TRBV7-2	TRBJ2-7	ASSPSTGYEQY
TRBV7-9	TRBJ2-3	ASSPLDRTDTQY
TRBV19	TRBJ1-1	ASSIVAGTEAF
TRBV14	TRBJ2-3	ASTPRHPLDTQY
TRBV27	TRBJ2-3	ASSRGGTNTQY
TRBV19	TRBJ2-7	ASSLSAPRNEQY
TRBV15	TRBJ1-4	ATSRVQGNNEKLF
TRBV6-1	TRBJ2-5	ASSEEREFWETQY
TRBV12-3/TRBV12-4	TRBJ2-5	ASSWGLKETQY
TRBV14	TRBJ2-5	ASSVFGTGEETQY
TRBV19	TRBJ2-2	ASSLRTSGDTGELF
TRBV7-2	TRBJ2-5	ASSWIRDFQETQY
TRBV7-2	TRBJ2-2	ASSTSGGNTGELF
TRBV5-1	TRBJ2-1	ASSFGQGTGEQF
TRBV9	TRBJ2-5	ASSTLAGGETQY
TRBV19	TRBJ1-1	ASSPLGGQGTEAF
TRBV27	TRBJ2-1	ASSFRDIHNEQF
TRBV10-3	TRBJ1-1	AISLGGNTEAF
TRBV25-1	TRBJ1-6	ASSEYQAGGGLSLH
TRBV2	TRBJ2-7	ASSYFRDRVDEQY
TRBV24-1	TRBJ2-1	ATSVGPANEQF
TRBV3-1/TRBV3-2	TRBJ2-5	ASSQDWATGWETQY
TRBV18	TRBJ2-2	ASSPTRLAATGELF
TRBV18	TRBJ2-3	ASSPAVATQY
TRBV3-1/TRBV3-2	TRBJ1-2	ASSQDRGYT
TRBV4-2	TRBJ1-2	ASSQEGAGGYT
TRBV20-1	TRBJ2-3	SASTSGGTDTQY
TRBV2	TRBJ1-6	ASSDSDYSPLH
TRBV21-1	TRBJ1-5	ASSARGGQPQH
TRBV18	TRBJ2-1	ASSPAVSYNEQF
TRBV29-1	TRBJ1-4	TVLGGNEKLF
TRBV19	TRBJ2-7	ASSIAAGTYEQY
TRBV11-2	TRBJ2-1	ASSSPRGRNEQF
TRBV3-1/TRBV3-2	TRBJ2-7	ASSTSTGGLSYEQY
TRBV6-1	TRBJ1-3	ASREARAGNTIY